The entry that follows covers one T cell receptor (beta chain) sequence. Its specificity is unknown. The data are from a study of vaccination effects on CD4 cells after COVID-19. Some clones are missing from TCRdb's copy, which holds only in-frame ones; the method was immunoSEQ multiplex PCR. Of fewer than 60,000 clones in the sample, more than 65% were seen once. Losses at the gene ends were 9 bases for V and 2 bases for J; bases not matched to a gene: 8. The germline gives CDR1 LNHDA, CDR2 SQIVND (reference sequence). The CDR3 covers 14 residues. Expansion with viral peptide pools was applied to antigen-specific CD4+ T cells by the ViraFEST assay prior to sequencing. Investigators separated out CD4+ T cells once less than 11 days of culture had passed. This individual tested PCR-positive for SARS-CoV-2 infection between March and December 2020. With approximately 9.2 ug/ml peptides and 7.5 to 10 IU/ml IL-2, over 1.5 million PBMC per well were cultured.

This material consisted of CD4+ T cells from PBMCs cultured with HIV peptides, taken before COVID-19 vaccination. Subset meaning: HIV-1 Nef peptide pool negative control/reference culture. The chain recombines TRBV19 with TRBJ2-3, with 7 bases that match TRBD2. The source of this sequence is a human donor who had a prior SARS-CoV-2 infection. The CDR3 is CASQPGLLTDTQYF. Here the CDR3 DNA reads TGTGCCAGCCAACCGGGACTACTCACAGATACGCAGTATTTT.